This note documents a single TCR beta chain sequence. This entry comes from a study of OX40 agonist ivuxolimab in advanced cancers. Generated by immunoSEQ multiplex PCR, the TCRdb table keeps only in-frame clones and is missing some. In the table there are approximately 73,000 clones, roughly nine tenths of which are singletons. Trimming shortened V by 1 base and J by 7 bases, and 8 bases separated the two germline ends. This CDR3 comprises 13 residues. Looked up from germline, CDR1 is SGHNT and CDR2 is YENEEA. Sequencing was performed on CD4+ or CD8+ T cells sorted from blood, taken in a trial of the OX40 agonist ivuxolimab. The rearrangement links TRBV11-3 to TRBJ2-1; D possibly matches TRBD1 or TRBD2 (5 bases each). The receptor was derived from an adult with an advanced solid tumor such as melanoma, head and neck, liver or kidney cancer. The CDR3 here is CASSLVGGNEQFF. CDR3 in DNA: TGTGCCAGCAGCTTAGTTGGGGGAAATGAGCAGTTCTTC.